This TCR beta chain stems from a study of post-analysis software for immune sequencing data. Study-wide results and limits: In patients, five or six TRBV segments were more frequent than in controls, with TRBV5-6, TRBV5-1 and TRBV20-1 among them.

Sequencing libraries made from TCR beta cDNA carried unique molecular identifiers. TCRdb itself ran the PCR reads through MiXCR, one entry per CDR3 protein. The sample has hundreds of thousands of distinct CDR3 sequences, 53% seen once. This clonotype was seen only a few times. Its antigen is not identified. This CDR3 is built from 16 residues. Per the germline V gene, CDR1 is SEHNR and CDR2 is FQNEAQ (reference sequence). Trimming took off 0 bases at V and 2 bases at J, with 11 bases between the two ends. The clonotype was recovered from a girl between 5 and 17 years old with multiple sclerosis. The V call is TRBV7-9, the J call TRBJ2-1; D is tentatively TRBD1 or TRBD2 (6 bases each). Sample: blood. DNA for the CDR3: TGTGCCAGCAGCTTAGCGAAGGGGGGCCCCTACAATGAGCAGTTCTTC. Translated, it gives CASSLAKGGPYNEQFF.